This T cell receptor (beta chain) comes out of a study of blood T cell repertoires in COVID-19. Study-level information: The analysed material was cDNA or gDNA that came from T cells, B-cell-depleted T cells, or PBMCs.

V was pared by 5 bases and J by 0 bases, with 8 bases of the junction left unmatched. Germline V gives CDR1 MNHNY, CDR2 SVGAGI (reference sequence). The CDR3 contains 17 residues. Here immunoSEQ multiplex PCR was the method, and the copy in TCRdb shows in-frame clones only, minus some. This sample has roughly 160,000 clones, with around 83% found just once. Material for sequencing was peripheral blood. The receptor was isolated from a middle-aged man with acute or convalescent COVID-19. V gene TRBV6-6 combines with J gene TRBJ1-5, with TRBD1 identical over 9 bases. The CDR3 DNA sequence: TGTGCCAGCAGTCGAAATTCGGGACAGGGTAGCAATCAGCCCCAGCATTTT. It is translated as CASSRNSGQGSNQPQHF.